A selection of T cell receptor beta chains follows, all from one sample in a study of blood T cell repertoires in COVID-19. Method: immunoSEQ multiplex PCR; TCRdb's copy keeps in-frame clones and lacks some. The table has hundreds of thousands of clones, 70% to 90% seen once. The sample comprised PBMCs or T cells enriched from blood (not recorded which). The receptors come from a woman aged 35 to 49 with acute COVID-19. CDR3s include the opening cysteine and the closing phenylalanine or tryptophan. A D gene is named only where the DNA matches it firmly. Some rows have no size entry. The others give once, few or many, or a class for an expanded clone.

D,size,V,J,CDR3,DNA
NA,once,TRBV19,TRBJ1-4,CASRRDAGATNEKLFF,TGTGCCAGTAGGCGGGACGCGGGGGCAACTAATGAAAAACTGTTTTTT
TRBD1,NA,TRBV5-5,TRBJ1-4,CASSLGTGGSEKLFF,TGTGCCAGCAGCCTGGGGACAGGGGGCTCTGAAAAACTGTTTTTT
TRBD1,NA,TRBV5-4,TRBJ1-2,CASSFGQERNHGYTF,TGTGCCAGCTCGTTTGGACAGGAAAGAAACCATGGCTACACCTTC
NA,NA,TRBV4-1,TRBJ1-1,CASSQDLSTEAFF,TGCGCCAGCAGCCAAGATCTAAGCACTGAAGCTTTCTTT
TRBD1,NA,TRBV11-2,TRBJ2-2,CASSYGTGAAGELFF,TGTGCCAGCAGCTACGGGACAGGGGCGGCCGGGGAGCTGTTTTTT
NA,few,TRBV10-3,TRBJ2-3,CAISEGRSGTDTQYF,TGTGCCATCAGTGAAGGGAGGTCCGGCACAGATACGCAGTATTTT
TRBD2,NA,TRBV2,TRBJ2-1,CASSERLAKNEQFF,TGTGCCAGCAGTGAAAGACTAGCTAAGAATGAGCAGTTCTTC
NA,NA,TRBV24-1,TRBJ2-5,CATSRGSQETQYF,TGTGCCACCAGTCGCGGCAGCCAAGAGACCCAGTACTTC
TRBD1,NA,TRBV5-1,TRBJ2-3,CASSLGQGADTQYF,TGCGCCAGCAGCTTAGGACAGGGTGCGGATACGCAGTATTTT
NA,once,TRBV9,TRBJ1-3,CASSVGGQPGNTIYF,TGTGCCAGCAGCGTGGGCGGACAACCTGGAAACACCATATATTTT
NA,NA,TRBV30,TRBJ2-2,CAWTERATGELFF,TGTGCCTGGACAGAGAGGGCCACCGGGGAGCTGTTTTTT
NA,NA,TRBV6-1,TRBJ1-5,CASSEQWLTNQPQHF,TGTGCCAGCAGTGAACAATGGTTAACAAATCAGCCCCAGCATTTT
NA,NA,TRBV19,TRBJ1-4,CASSMTGGTGTNEKLFF,TGTGCCAGTAGTATGACCGGGGGGACCGGTACAAATGAAAAACTGTTTTTT
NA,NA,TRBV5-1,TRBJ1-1,CASSEAPGVWTEAFF,TGCGCCAGCAGCGAGGCCCCGGGGGTTTGGACTGAAGCTTTCTTT
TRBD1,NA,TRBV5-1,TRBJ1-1,CASSFAPTGGNTEAFF,TGCGCCAGCAGCTTCGCTCCGACAGGGGGCAACACTGAAGCTTTCTTT
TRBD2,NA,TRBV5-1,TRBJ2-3,CASSLEAGGPQDTQYF,TGCGCCAGCAGCTTGGAAGCGGGGGGGCCCCAAGATACGCAGTATTTT
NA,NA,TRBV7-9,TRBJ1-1,CASSPNLGGGTEAFF,TGTGCCAGCAGCCCCAACTTGGGAGGGGGCACTGAAGCTTTCTTT
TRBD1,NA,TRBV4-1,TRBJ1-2,CASSLDRAYGYTF,TGCGCCAGCAGCCTCGACAGGGCCTATGGCTACACCTTC
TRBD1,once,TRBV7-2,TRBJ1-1,CASRVDRQTEAFF,TGTGCCAGCAGAGTGGACAGGCAGACTGAAGCTTTCTTT
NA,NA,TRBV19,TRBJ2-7,CATKREQYF,TGTGCCACCAAACGGGAGCAGTACTTC
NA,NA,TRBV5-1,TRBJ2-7,CASRKDSYEQYF,TGCGCCAGCAGAAAGGACAGCTACGAGCAGTACTTC
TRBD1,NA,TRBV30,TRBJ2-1,CACTRTGGNEQFF,TGTGCCTGCACCCGGACAGGGGGCAATGAGCAGTTCTTC
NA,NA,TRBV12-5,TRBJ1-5,CASGLVLGTPGSEPQHF,TGTGCTAGTGGTTTGGTACTCGGTACCCCCGGGTCAGAGCCCCAGCATTTT
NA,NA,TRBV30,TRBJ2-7,CAWGQYSYEQYF,TGTGCCTGGGGACAGTACTCCTACGAGCAGTACTTC
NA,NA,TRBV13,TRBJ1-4,CASKRSGRANEKLFF,TGTGCCAGCAAGCGGTCAGGACGAGCTAATGAAAAACTGTTTTTT
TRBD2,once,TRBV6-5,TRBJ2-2,CASSSVGGGSQGELFF,TGTGCCAGCAGTTCGGTCGGCGGGGGGTCCCAGGGGGAGCTGTTTTTT
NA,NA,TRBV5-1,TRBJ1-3,CASSLGQSSGNTIYF,TGCGCCAGCAGCTTGGGACAGTCCTCTGGAAACACCATATATTTT
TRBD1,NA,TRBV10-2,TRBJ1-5,CASSWDRSNQPQHF,TGCGCCAGCAGTTGGGACAGGAGCAATCAGCCCCAGCATTTT
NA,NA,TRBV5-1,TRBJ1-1,CASSGGGEAFF,TGCGCCAGCAGTGGCGGGGGTGAAGCTTTCTTT
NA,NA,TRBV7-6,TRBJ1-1,CASSLLAGTEAFF,TGTGCCAGCAGCTTATTGGCAGGGACTGAAGCTTTCTTT
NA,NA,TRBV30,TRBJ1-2,CAWSVLRGGEGYTF,TGTGCCTGGAGTGTCCTTAGGGGGGGCGAGGGCTACACCTTC
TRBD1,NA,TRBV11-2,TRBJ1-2,CASSFGDREVYGYTF,TGTGCCAGCAGCTTCGGTGACAGGGAGGTCTATGGCTACACCTTC
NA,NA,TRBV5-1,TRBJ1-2,CASSDSPGFGYGYTF,TGCGCCAGCAGCGACAGCCCCGGGTTCGGCTATGGCTACACCTTC
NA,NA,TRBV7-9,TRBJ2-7,CASSLSGYSYEQYF,TGTGCCAGCAGCTTAAGCGGTTACTCCTACGAGCAGTACTTC
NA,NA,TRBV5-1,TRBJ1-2,CASSFSGARYTF,TGCGCCAGCAGCTTTAGTGGGGCCCGCTACACCTTC
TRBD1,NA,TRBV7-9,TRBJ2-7,CASSFPGTGSHEQYF,TGTGCCAGCAGCTTTCCCGGGACAGGGTCCCACGAGCAGTACTTC
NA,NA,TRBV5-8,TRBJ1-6,CASSMRGDTSPLHF,TGTGCCAGCAGCATGCGGGGGGATACTTCACCCCTCCACTTT
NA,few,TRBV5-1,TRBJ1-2,CASSPDSPNYGYTF,TGCGCCAGCAGCCCGGACAGTCCTAACTATGGCTACACCTTC
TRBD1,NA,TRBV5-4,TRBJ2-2,CASRGTGDFSGGELFF,TGTGCCAGCAGGGGGACAGGGGATTTTTCCGGCGGGGAGCTGTTTTTT
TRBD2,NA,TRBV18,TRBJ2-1,CASSLLAGPSGNEQFF,TGTGCCAGCTCCCTACTAGCGGGGCCCTCTGGGAATGAGCAGTTCTTC
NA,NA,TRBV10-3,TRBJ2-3,CAISESRTVSTDTQYF,TGTGCCATCAGTGAATCCCGGACAGTAAGCACAGATACGCAGTATTTT
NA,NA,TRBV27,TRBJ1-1,CASSLYPTGGTEAFF,TGTGCCAGCAGTCTTTACCCCACGGGAGGCACTGAAGCTTTCTTT
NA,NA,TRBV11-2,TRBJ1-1,CASRALRDKNTEAFF,TGTGCCAGCAGGGCCCTCCGGGACAAGAACACTGAAGCTTTCTTT
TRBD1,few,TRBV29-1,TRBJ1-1,CSVGQGAGEAFF,TGCAGCGTCGGACAGGGGGCGGGTGAAGCTTTCTTT
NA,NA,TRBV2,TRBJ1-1,CASSDAGQGNTEAFF,TGTGCCAGCAGTGACGCGGGGCAAGGAAACACTGAAGCTTTCTTT
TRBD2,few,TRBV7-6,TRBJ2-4,CASSLAVAGAGDIQYF,TGTGCCAGCAGCTTAGCGGTAGCGGGGGCTGGAGACATTCAGTACTTC
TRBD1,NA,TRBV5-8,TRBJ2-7,CASSSGQGAYEQYF,TGTGCCAGCAGCTCTGGACAGGGGGCCTACGAGCAGTACTTC
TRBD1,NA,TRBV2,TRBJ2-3,CASRDGTGRDTQYF,TGTGCCAGCAGAGACGGGACAGGGCGAGATACGCAGTATTTT
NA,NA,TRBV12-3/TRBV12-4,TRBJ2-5,CASSPGRETQYF,TGTGCCAGCAGCCCTGGGCGAGAGACCCAGTACTTC
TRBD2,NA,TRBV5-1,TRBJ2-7,CASSLAGSEQYF,TGCGCCAGCAGCTTAGCGGGAAGTGAGCAGTACTTC